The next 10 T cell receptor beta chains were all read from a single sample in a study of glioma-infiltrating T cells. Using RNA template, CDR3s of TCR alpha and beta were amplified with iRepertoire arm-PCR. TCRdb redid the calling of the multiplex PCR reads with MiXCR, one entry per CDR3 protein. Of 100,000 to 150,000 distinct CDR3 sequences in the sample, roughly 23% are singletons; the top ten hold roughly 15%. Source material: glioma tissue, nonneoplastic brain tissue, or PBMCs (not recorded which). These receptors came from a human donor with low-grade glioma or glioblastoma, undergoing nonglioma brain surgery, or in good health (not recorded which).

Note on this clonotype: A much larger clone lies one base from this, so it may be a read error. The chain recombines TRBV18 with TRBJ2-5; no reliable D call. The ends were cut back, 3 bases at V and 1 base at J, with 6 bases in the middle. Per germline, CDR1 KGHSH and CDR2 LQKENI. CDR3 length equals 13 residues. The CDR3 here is CASSPVFQETQYF. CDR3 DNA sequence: TGTGCCAGCTCACCGGTATTCCAAGAGACCCAGTACTTC.

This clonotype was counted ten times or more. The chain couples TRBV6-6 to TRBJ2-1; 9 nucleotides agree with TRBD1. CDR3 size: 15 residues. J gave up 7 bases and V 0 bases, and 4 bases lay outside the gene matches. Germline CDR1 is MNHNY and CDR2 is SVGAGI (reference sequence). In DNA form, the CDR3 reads TGTGCCAGCAGTTACTCCGGACAGGGGATGAATGAGCAGTTCTTC. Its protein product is CASSYSGQGMNEQFF.

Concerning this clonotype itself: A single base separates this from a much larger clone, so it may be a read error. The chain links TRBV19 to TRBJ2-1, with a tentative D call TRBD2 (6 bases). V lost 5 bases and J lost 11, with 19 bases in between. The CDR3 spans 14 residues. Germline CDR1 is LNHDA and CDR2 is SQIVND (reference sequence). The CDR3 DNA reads TGTGCCAGTAGTCCGCGACTAGGGAAAAATAAGCAGTTCTTC. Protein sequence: CASSPRLGKNKQFF.

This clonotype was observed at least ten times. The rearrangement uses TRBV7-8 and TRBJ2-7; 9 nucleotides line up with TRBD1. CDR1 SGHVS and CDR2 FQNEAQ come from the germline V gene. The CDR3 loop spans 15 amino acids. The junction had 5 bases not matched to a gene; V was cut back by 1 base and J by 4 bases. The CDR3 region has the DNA TGTGCCAGCAGCTTAGGTGGGACAGGGTCTTACGAGCAGTACTTC. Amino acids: CASSLGGTGSYEQYF.

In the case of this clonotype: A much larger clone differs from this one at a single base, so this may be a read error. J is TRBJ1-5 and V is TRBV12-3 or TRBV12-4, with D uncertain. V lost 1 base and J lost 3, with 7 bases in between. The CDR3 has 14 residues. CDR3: CASSLGCLNQPQHF. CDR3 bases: TGTGCCAGCAGTTTAGGATGTCTCAATCAGCCCCAGCATTTT.

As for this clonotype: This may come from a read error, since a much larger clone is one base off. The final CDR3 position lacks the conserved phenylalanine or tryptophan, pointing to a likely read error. CDR3 in DNA: TGTGCCAGCAGCCAGGGAAGCGAGCAGTACCTC. It specifies CASSQGSEQYL. The chain links TRBV4-2 to TRBJ2-7, with D unclear. Deletions cut 3 bases from V and 6 bases from J, with 6 bases between. The length of the CDR3 is 11 residues. Germline V gene data show CDR1 as LGHNA and CDR2 as YNFKEQ.

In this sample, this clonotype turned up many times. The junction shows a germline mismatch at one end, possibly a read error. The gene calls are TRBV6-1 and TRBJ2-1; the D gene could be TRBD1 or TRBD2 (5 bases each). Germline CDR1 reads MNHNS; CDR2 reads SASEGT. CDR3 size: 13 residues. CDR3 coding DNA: TGTGGCAGCTCTAGACGGGGCTGGGATGAGCAGTTCTTC. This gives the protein CGSSRRGWDEQFF.

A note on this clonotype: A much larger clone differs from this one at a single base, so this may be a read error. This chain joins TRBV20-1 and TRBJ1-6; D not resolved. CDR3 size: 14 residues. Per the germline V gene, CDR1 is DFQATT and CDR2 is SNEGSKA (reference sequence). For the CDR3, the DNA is TGCAGTGCTAGAGATCCCCAGTATAATTTACCCCTCCACTTT. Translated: CSARDPQYNLPLHF.

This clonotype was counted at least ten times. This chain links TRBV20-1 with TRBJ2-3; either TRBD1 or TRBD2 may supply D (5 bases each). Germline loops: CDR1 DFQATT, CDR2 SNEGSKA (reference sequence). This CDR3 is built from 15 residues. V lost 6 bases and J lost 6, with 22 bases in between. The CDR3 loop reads CSAKGTANPPDTQYF. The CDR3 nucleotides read TGCAGTGCGAAAGGGACGGCGAACCCCCCGGATACGCAGTATTTT.

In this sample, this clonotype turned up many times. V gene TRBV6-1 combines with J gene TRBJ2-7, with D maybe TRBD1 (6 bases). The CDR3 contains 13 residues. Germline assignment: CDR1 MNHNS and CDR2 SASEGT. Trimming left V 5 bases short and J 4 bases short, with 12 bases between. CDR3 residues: CASSSQGIYEQYF. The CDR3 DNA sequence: TGTGCCAGCAGTTCCCAGGGGATTTACGAGCAGTACTTC.